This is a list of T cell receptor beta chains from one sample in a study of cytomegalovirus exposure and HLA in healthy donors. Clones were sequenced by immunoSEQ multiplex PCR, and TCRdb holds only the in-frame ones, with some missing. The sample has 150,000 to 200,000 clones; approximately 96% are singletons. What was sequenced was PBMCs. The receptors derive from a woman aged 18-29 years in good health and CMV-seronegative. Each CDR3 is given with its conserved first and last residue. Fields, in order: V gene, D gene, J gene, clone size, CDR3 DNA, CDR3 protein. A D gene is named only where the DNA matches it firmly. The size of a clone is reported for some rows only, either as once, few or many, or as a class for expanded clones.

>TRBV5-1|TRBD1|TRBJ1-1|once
TGCGCCAGCAGCCTAAGGGACAGGGACACTGAAGCTTTCTTT
CASSLRDRDTEAFF
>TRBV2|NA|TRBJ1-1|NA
TGTGCCACCGACGGGTGGAACACTGAAGCTTTCTTT
CATDGWNTEAFF
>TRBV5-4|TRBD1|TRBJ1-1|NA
TGTGCCAGCAGCTGGAACAGGGGGATGAACACTGAAGCTTTCTTT
CASSWNRGMNTEAFF
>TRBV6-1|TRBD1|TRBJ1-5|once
TGTGCCAGCACCACCGGGACAGGAAGCAATCAGCCCCAGCATTTT
CASTTGTGSNQPQHF
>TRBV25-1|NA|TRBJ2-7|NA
TGTGCCAGCGGTCCCGGGAGCGGCTCCTCCTACGAGCAGTACTTC
CASGPGSGSSYEQYF
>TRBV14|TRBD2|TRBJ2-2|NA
TGTGCCAGCAGCCAAACCCGCTTTGGGGGGGACACCGGGGAGCTGTTTTTT
CASSQTRFGGDTGELFF
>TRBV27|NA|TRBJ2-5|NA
TGTGCCAGCAGCGCACTCGGGATTGGGACCCAGTACTTC
CASSALGIGTQYF
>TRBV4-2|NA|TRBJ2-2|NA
TGTGCCAGCAGCCAAGACGCCGGACTATATAACACCGGGGAGCTGTTTTTT
CASSQDAGLYNTGELFF
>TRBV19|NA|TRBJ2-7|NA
TGTGCCAGTAGCCCAGGGGGGTACAGCAGCACCTACGAGCAGTACTTC
CASSPGGYSSTYEQYF
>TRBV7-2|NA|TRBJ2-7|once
TGTGCCAGCAGCTTAGAAGGTCATAGCATAGGCGGAATTTACGAGCAGTACTTC
CASSLEGHSIGGIYEQYF
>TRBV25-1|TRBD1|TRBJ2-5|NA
TGTGCCAGCTCCCCCGACAGGGCCCAAGAGACCCAGTACTTC
CASSPDRAQETQYF
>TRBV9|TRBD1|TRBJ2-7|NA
TGTGCCAGTTCGAGCAGGGACAGCTACGAGCAGTACTTC
CASSSRDSYEQYF
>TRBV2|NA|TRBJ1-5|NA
TGTGCCAGCACCCCGGCTGTCAGCGGTCAGCCCCAGCATTTT
CASTPAVSGQPQHF
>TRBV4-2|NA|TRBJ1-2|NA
TGTGCCAGCAGCCAAGAGGGAGAAGGGAGGAACTATGGCTACACCTTC
CASSQEGEGRNYGYTF
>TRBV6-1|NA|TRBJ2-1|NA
TGTGCCAGCAGTGAGATCCCAGACAGCCTACGTACGAAGGAGCAGTTCTTC
CASSEIPDSLRTKEQFF
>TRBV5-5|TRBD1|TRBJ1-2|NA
TGTGCCAGCAGCTGGGACAGGGCCTACTATGGCTACACCTTC
CASSWDRAYYGYTF
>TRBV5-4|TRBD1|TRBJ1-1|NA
TGTGCCAGCGGCCGACAGGGGTCTGAAGCTTTCTTT
CASGRQGSEAFF
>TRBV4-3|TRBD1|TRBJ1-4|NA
TGCGCCAGCAGCCAAGATCTCGCACAGGGGGGGGGAAAACTGTTTTTT
CASSQDLAQGGGKLFF
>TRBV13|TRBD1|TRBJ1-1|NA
TGTGCCAGCAGCCCATCCGGGACAGGGGGGCTGAACACTGAAGCTTTCTTT
CASSPSGTGGLNTEAFF
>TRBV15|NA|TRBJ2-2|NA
TGTGCCACCAGCCGGGGTCAGAGGAACACCGGGGAGCTGTTTTTT
CATSRGQRNTGELFF
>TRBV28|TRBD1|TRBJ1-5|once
TGTGCCAGCAGTCCGCACCCGTACGGAACCCTCGACAGGGGCAATCAGCCCCAGCATTTT
CASSPHPYGTLDRGNQPQHF
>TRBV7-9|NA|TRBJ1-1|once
TGTGCCAGCCCTGCGGAGACCTACCCCTATGAAGCTTTCTTT
CASPAETYPYEAFF
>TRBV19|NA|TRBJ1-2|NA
TGTGCCAGTAGCAACCGGTATGGCTACACCTTC
CASSNRYGYTF
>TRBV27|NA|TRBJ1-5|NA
TGTGCCAGCAGTTCTGGCCATCAGCCCCAGCATTTT
CASSSGHQPQHF
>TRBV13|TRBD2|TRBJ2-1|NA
TGTGCCAGCAGCCCCTCGGGACTAGCGGGGGGGTACAATGAGCAGTTCTTC
CASSPSGLAGGYNEQFF
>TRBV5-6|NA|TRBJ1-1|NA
TGTGCCAGCAGCTTGGCCCTACAGGGTGGGAACACTGAAGCTTTCTTT
CASSLALQGGNTEAFF
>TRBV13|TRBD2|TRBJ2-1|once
TGTGCCAGCAGCTTAGGTCCTAGCGGGCTTGAGCAGTTCTTC
CASSLGPSGLEQFF